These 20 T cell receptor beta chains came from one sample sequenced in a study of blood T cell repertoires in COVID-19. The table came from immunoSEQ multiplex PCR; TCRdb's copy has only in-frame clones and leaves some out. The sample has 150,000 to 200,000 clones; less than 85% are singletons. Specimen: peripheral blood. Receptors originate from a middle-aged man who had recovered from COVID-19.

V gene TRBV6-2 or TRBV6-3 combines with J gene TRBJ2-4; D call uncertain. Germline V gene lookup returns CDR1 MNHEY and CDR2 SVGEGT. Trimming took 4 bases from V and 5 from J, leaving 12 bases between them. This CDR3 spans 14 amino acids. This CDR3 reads CASSFRGSQNIQYF. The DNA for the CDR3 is TGTGCCAGCAGTTTCAGAGGCTCTCAAAACATTCAGTACTTC.

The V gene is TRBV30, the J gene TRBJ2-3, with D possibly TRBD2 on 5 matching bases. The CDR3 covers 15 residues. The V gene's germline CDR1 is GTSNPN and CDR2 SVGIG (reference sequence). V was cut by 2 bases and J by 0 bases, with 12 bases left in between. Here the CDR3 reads CAWSTRIRSTDTQYF. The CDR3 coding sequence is TGTGCCTGGAGTACTAGGATTCGGAGCACAGATACGCAGTATTTT.

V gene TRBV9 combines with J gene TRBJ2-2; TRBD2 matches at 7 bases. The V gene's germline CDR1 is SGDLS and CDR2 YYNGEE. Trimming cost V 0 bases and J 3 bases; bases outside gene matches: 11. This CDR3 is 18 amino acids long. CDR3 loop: CASSVERGGRVDTGELFF. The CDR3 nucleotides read TGTGCCAGCAGCGTAGAGAGGGGAGGGAGGGTAGACACCGGGGAGCTGTTTTTT. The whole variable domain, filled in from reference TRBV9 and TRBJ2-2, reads DSGVTQTPKHLITATGQRVTLRCSPRSGDLSVYWYQQSLDQGLQFLIQYYNGEERAKGNILERFSAQQFPDLHSELNLSSLELGDSALYFCASSVERGGRVDTGELFFGEGSRLTVL.

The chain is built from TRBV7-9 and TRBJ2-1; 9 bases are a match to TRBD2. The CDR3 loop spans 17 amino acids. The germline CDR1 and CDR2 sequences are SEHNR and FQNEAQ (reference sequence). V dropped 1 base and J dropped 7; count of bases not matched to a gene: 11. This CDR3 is CASSLGISGSWVNEQFF. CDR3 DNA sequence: TGTGCCAGCAGCTTAGGTATTAGCGGGAGTTGGGTGAATGAGCAGTTCTTC.

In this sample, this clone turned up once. Here the CDR3 reads CASSYSTTMNTGELFF. CDR3 nucleotide sequence: TGTGCCAGCAGTTACTCGACGACAATGAACACCGGGGAGCTGTTTTTT. V and J are TRBV6-5 and TRBJ2-2; D not certain. This CDR3 has 16 residues. V lost 0 bases and J lost 1, with 9 bases in between. Germline V gene sequence: CDR1 MNHEY, CDR2 SVGAGI.

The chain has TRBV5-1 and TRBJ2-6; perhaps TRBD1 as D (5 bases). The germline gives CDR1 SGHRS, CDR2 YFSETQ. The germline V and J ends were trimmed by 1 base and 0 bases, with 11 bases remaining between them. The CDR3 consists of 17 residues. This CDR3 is CASSLIPRVSGANVLTF. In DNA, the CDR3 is TGCGCCAGCAGCTTGATACCCAGGGTCTCTGGGGCCAACGTCCTGACTTTC.

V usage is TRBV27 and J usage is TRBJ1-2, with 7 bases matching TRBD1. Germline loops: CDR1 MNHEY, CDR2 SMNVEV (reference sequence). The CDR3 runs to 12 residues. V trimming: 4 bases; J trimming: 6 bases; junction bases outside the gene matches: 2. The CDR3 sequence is CASSSQGDGYTF. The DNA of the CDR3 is TGTGCCAGCAGTTCTCAGGGGGATGGCTACACCTTC.

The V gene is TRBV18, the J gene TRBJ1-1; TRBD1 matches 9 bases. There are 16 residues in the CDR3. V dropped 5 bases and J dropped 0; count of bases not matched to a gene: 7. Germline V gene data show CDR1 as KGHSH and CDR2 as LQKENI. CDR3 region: CASSAGTGLLNTEAFF. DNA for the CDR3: TGTGCCAGCTCAGCCGGGACAGGGCTATTGAACACTGAAGCTTTCTTT.

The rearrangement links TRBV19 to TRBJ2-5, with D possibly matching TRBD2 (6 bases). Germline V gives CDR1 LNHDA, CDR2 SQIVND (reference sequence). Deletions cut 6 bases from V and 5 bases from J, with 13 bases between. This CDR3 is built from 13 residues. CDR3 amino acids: CASSPGDFETQYF. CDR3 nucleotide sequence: TGTGCCAGTAGCCCTGGGGACTTTGAGACCCAGTACTTC. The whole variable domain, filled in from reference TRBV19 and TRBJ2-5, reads DGGITQSPKYLFRKEGQNVTLSCEQNLNHDAMYWYRQDPGQGLRLIYYSQIVNDFQKGDIAEGYSVSREKKESFPLTVTSAQKNPTAFYLCASSPGDFETQYFGPGTRLLVL.

The CDR3 nucleotides read TGTGCCAGCAGCTTACCGGGACAGAGGCGGTTCTTC. The encoded protein is CASSLPGQRRFF. This sequence joins TRBV11-1 and TRBJ2-1; 7 bases match TRBD1. Germline V gene data show CDR1 as SGHAT and CDR2 as FQDESV (reference sequence). The ends lost 2 bases at V and 15 bases at J; junction bases unmatched: 7. The CDR3 covers 12 residues.

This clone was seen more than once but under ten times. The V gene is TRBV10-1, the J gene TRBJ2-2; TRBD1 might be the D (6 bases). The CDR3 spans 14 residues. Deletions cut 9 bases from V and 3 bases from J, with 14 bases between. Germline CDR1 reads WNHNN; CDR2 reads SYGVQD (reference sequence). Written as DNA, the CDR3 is TGCGCCAGTAAACGCAACAGGGACACCGGGGAGCTGTTTTTT. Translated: CASKRNRDTGELFF.

CDR3 sequence reads: CASRLGQGAYEQYF. Here the CDR3 DNA reads TGTGCCAGCAGACTCGGACAGGGCGCCTACGAGCAGTACTTC. The rearrangement uses TRBV6-6 and TRBJ2-7, with TRBD1 identical over 8 bases. V was clipped by 6 bases and J by 2 bases; unmatched bases: 6. The CDR3 loop spans 14 amino acids. In germline, CDR1 is MNHNY, CDR2 SVGAGI (reference sequence).

CDR3 sequence reads: CASSVMGLAGGSGELFF. As DNA, the CDR3 is TGTGCCAGCAGCGTAATGGGACTAGCGGGAGGTTCCGGGGAGCTGTTTTTT. The V call is TRBV9, the J call TRBJ2-2; 15 positions agree with TRBD2. The germline V gene encodes CDR1 SGDLS and CDR2 YYNGEE. The CDR3 extends over 17 amino acids. The V segment lost 1 base and the J segment 6 bases; nucleotides outside the gene matches: 4.

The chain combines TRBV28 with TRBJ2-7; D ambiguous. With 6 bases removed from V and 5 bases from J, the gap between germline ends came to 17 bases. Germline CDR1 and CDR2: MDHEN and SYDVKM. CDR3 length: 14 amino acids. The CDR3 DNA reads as TGTGCCAGCAGCCCCCAGCGAAGACGTGACGAGCAGTACTTC. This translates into CASSPQRRRDEQYF. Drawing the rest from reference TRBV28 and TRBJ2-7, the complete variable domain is DVKVTQSSRYLVKRTGEKVFLECVQDMDHENMFWYRQDPGLGLRLIYFSYDVKMKEKGDIPEGYSVSREKKERFSLILESASTNQTSMYLCASSPQRRRDEQYFGPGTRLTVT.

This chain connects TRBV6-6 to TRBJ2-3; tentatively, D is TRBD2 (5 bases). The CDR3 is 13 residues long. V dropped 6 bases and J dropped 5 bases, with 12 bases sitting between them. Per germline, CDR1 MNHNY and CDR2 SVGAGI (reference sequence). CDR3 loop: CASSYAEGDTQYF. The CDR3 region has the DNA TGTGCCAGCAGCTACGCAGAGGGAGATACGCAGTATTTT.

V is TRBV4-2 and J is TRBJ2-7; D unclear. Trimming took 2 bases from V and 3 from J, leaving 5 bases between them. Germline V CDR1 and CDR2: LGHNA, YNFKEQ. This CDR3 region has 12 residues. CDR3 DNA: TGTGCCAGCAGCCAAACCGGCTACGAGCAGTACTTC. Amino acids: CASSQTGYEQYF.

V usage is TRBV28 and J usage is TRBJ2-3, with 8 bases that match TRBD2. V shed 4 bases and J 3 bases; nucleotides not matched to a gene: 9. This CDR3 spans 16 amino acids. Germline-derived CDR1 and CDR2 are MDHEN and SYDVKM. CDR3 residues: CASSWVLAGGTDTQYF. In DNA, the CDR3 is TGTGCCAGCAGTTGGGTTTTGGCGGGAGGAACAGATACGCAGTATTTT. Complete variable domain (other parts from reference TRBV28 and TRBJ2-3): DVKVTQSSRYLVKRTGEKVFLECVQDMDHENMFWYRQDPGLGLRLIYFSYDVKMKEKGDIPEGYSVSREKKERFSLILESASTNQTSMYLCASSWVLAGGTDTQYFGPGTRLTVL.

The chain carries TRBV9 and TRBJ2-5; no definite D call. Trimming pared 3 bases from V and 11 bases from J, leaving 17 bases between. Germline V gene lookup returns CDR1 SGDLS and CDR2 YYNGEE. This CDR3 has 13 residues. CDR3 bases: TGTGCCAGCAGCGCCGGAAATAGCCTTATTCAGTACTTC. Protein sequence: CASSAGNSLIQYF. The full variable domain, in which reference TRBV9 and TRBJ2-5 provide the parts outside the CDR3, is DSGVTQTPKHLITATGQRVTLRCSPRSGDLSVYWYQQSLDQGLQFLIQYYNGEERAKGNILERFSAQQFPDLHSELNLSSLELGDSALYFCASSAGNSLIQYFGPGTRLLVL.

The CDR3 DNA reads as TGTGCCAGCAGTCGGGCCTCCGGGGATTACGAGCAGTACTTC. This sequence encodes CASSRASGDYEQYF. The chain uses TRBV3-1 (or the pseudogene TRBV3-2) and TRBJ2-7, with D possibly matching TRBD2 (5 bases). Trimming removed 6 bases at V and 4 bases at J, with 16 bases between. The CDR3 is made up of 14 amino acids. CDR1 is LGHDT and CDR2 is YNNKEL in the germline V gene (reference sequence).

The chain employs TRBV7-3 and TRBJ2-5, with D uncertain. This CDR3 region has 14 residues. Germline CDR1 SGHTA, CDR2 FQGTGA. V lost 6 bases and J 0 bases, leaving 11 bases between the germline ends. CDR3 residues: CASSQFGDQETQYF. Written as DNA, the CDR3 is TGTGCCAGCAGTCAGTTCGGAGACCAAGAGACCCAGTACTTC. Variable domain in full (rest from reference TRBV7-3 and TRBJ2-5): GAGVSQTPSNKVTEKGKYVELRCDPISGHTALYWYRQSLGQGPEFLIYFQGTGAADDSGLPNDRFFAVRPEGSVSTLKIQRTERGDSAVYLCASSQFGDQETQYFGPGTRLLVL.